Listed below are T cell receptor beta chains from one sample, sequenced in a study of blood T cell repertoires in COVID-19. Assay: immunoSEQ multiplex PCR; the TCRdb copy retains only in-frame clones and omits some. Found here are about 250,000 clones, 83% of them singletons; the top ten hold about 5.7%. Sequencing input: peripheral blood. These receptors all come from a man older than 75 with acute or convalescent COVID-19. Both conserved end residues are part of each CDR3. D genes are given only for firm matches. Expanded clones get a size class; other rows say once, few or many, or leave the size out.

cdr3_length j_call clone_size d_call v_call cdr3_nt cdr3_aa
14 TRBJ2-1 . TRBD2 TRBV5-8 TGTGCCAGCAGCTTGGGAGGACTAGCTTTCGAGCAGTTCTTC CASSLGGLAFEQFF
13 TRBJ2-7 . . TRBV9 TGTGCCAGCAGCGTAGGACCAGGGAACGAGCAGTACTTC CASSVGPGNEQYF
15 TRBJ1-5 once TRBD1 TRBV9 TGTGCCAGCAGCGCAGATGGACAGGGTCATCAGCCCCAGCATTTT CASSADGQGHQPQHF
12 TRBJ2-7 . TRBD1 TRBV10-3 TGTGCCATCCGGGACAGACTCCACGAGCAGTACTTC CAIRDRLHEQYF
16 TRBJ2-5 . TRBD2 TRBV3-1/TRBV3-2 TGTGCCAGCAGCCATCGGACTAGCGGGAGGGGGGAGACCCAGTACTTC CASSHRTSGRGETQYF
12 TRBJ2-7 . . TRBV18 TGTGCCAGCTCTCCACAGGGAGACGAGCAGTACTTC CASSPQGDEQYF
17 TRBJ2-1 . TRBD1 TRBV7-9 TGTGCCAGCAGCGAAACTCAGGGGGCGGCTCTTTACAATGAGCAGTTCTTC CASSETQGAALYNEQFF
12 TRBJ2-1 . . TRBV5-1 TGCGCCAGCAGCTTGGTCCAGGCGGAGCAGTTCTTC CASSLVQAEQFF
17 TRBJ2-3 once TRBD1 TRBV7-9 TGTGCCAGCAGCTCCCTCCCGACAGGGGGAGGCACAGATACGCAGTATTTT CASSSLPTGGGTDTQYF
14 TRBJ2-7 once . TRBV7-8 TGTGCCAGCAAGAAGACTGGAACAACCTACGAGCAGTACTTC CASKKTGTTYEQYF
15 TRBJ1-4 once . TRBV2 TGTGCCAGCAGTGATATGGGGGCGAGTTCTGAAAAACTGTTTTTT CASSDMGASSEKLFF
15 TRBJ2-7 . . TRBV5-1 TGCGCCAGCAGCTTGGCGGCAGGGGCCTCCGCTGAGCAGTACTTC CASSLAAGASAEQYF
15 TRBJ2-2 . TRBD1 TRBV18 TGTGCCAGCTCACCGGGACAGGGGAACACCGGGGAGCTGTTTTTT CASSPGQGNTGELFF
14 TRBJ2-1 . . TRBV4-2 TGTGCCAGCAGCCAAGGGCAAAGCTACAATGAGCAGTTCTTC CASSQGQSYNEQFF
17 TRBJ1-4 . TRBD1 TRBV19 TGTGCCAGTAGTATTCGGGACAGGGGGTCCGACCGTGAAAAACTGTTTTTT CASSIRDRGSDREKLFF
15 TRBJ1-2 . TRBD1 TRBV5-5 TGTGCCAGCAGCACCCCGGGACAGGGAAACTATGGCTACACCTTC CASSTPGQGNYGYTF
15 TRBJ2-7 . TRBD1 TRBV27 TGTGCCAGCAGGTCTACCGGGACAGGGCCCTACGAGCAGTACTTC CASRSTGTGPYEQYF
12 TRBJ1-5 . . TRBV3-1/TRBV3-2 TGTGCCAGCAGCCCCTCGGGAGAGCCCCAGCATTTT CASSPSGEPQHF
12 TRBJ1-1 . TRBD1 TRBV6-1 TGTGCCAGCAGTGAGCGGACAGGGCGAGCTTTCTTT CASSERTGRAFF
16 TRBJ1-2 few TRBD1 TRBV28 TGTGCCAGCAGTTTGGGGACAGGGGGCGGAATATCCGGCTACACCTTC CASSLGTGGGISGYTF
14 TRBJ2-7 . . TRBV10-3 TGTGCCATCACATTCGAAGCGGATTCGAGGGAGCAGTACTTC CAITFEADSREQYF
18 TRBJ2-6 . . TRBV18 TGTGCCAGCTCACCAACGGCCGGGTCCCCCCTCGGGGCCAACGTCCTGACTTTC CASSPTAGSPLGANVLTF
17 TRBJ2-7 . TRBD2 TRBV7-2 TGTGCCAGCAGCTTAGCGCGACTAGCGGGGGGTAGTTACGAGCAGTACTTC CASSLARLAGGSYEQYF
16 TRBJ1-3 . . TRBV7-8 TGTGCCAGCAGCTTAGTCGCGCGAGCCTCTGGAAACACCATATATTTT CASSLVARASGNTIYF
12 TRBJ1-2 . . TRBV19 TGTGCCAGTTGGGGGGGAAGCTTTGGCTACACCTTC CASWGGSFGYTF
15 TRBJ2-3 . . TRBV5-1 TGCGCCAGCAGCCCCCGGCAGGGTGGTGCAGATACGCAGTATTTT CASSPRQGGADTQYF
15 TRBJ2-1 . . TRBV28 TGTGCCAGCAGTTTTGGGGGGAGCTCCTACAATGAGCAGTTCTTC CASSFGGSSYNEQFF
16 TRBJ2-5 . TRBD1 TRBV28 TGTGCCAGCAGTTTTCTAGGGACAGGGAAACAAGAGACCCAGTACTTC CASSFLGTGKQETQYF
17 TRBJ2-2 once TRBD2 TRBV7-2 TGTGCCAGCAGCTTAGATTGGCTAGCGGGAAACACCGGGGAGCTGTTTTTT CASSLDWLAGNTGELFF
15 TRBJ2-1 . TRBD2 TRBV28 TGTGCCAGCACCCTAAGCGGGGGCTCCTACAATGAGCAGTTCTTC CASTLSGGSYNEQFF
15 TRBJ1-6 . . TRBV6-1 TGTGCCAGCAGTGAAGGACAGGACTATAATTCACCCCTCCACTTT CASSEGQDYNSPLHF
13 TRBJ2-1 . TRBD2 TRBV12-3/TRBV12-4 TGTGCCAGCAGTGAGACTAGCGCCAATGAGCAGTTCTTC CASSETSANEQFF
16 TRBJ2-7 . TRBD1 TRBV28 TGTGCCAGCAGTTTCAAAACGGGACAGGGTCATAACGAGCAGTACTTC CASSFKTGQGHNEQYF
15 TRBJ2-3 . . TRBV10-2 TGCGCCAGCATCGGGACTTTCTTAAGCACAGATACGCAGTATTTT CASIGTFLSTDTQYF
14 TRBJ2-7 few TRBD1 TRBV5-1 TGCGCCAGCAGCTTTACAGGGGACTCCTACGAGCAGTACTTC CASSFTGDSYEQYF
17 TRBJ1-2 . TRBD1 TRBV7-8 TGTGCCAGCAGCCCAGGGGTAGCCCAGGGGGCCCTATATGGCTACACCTTC CASSPGVAQGALYGYTF
14 TRBJ2-7 . . TRBV6-1 TGTGCCAGCAGTGAATGGGGCCAGGGTGTCGAGCAGTACTTC CASSEWGQGVEQYF
15 TRBJ1-5 . . TRBV7-2 TGTGCCAGCAGCTTAGAAGGGAGTAGCAATCAGCCCCAGCATTTT CASSLEGSSNQPQHF
12 TRBJ2-7 . TRBD1 TRBV12-3/TRBV12-4 TGTGCCAGCAGTTCACAGGGGTACGAGCAGTACTTC CASSSQGYEQYF
14 TRBJ2-5 few TRBD1 TRBV27 TGTGCCAGCAGGCCACAGGGGTACCAAGAGACCCAGTACTTC CASRPQGYQETQYF